Presented here are 12 T cell receptor beta chains from one specimen sequenced in a study of T cell responses to AZD1222 COVID-19 vaccine. Assay: immunoSEQ multiplex PCR; the TCRdb copy retains only in-frame clones and omits some. The sample includes 110,000 to 150,000 clones, approximately 85% of them seen just once. The specimen comprised peripheral blood, sampled on day 0 of AZD1222 vaccination. The receptors derive from an adult in good health.

The chain links TRBV7-9 to TRBJ1-3; D uncertain. The CDR3 covers 17 residues. Germline V CDR1 and CDR2: SEHNR, FQNEAQ (reference sequence). V lost 7 bases to trimming and J lost 0 bases, with 19 bases between them. The CDR3 region has the DNA TGTGCCAGCACTCTCTCCATTCTCGTTAACTCTGGAAACACCATATATTTT. Translated: CASTLSILVNSGNTIYF.

The chain has TRBV9 and TRBJ1-4; D might be TRBD1 (5 bases). CDR1 and CDR2 from the germline V gene are SGDLS and YYNGEE. This CDR3 is 16 amino acids long. Between the trimmed V and J ends, which lost 0 bases and 2 bases, there was a span of 11 bases. CDR3 nucleotides: TGTGCCAGCAGCGTAGAGGGAGGGGCGACTAATGAAAAACTGTTTTTT. This encodes CASSVEGGATNEKLFF.

The CDR3 here is CASTLGRGEQFF. DNA for the CDR3: TGTGCCAGCACTTTGGGAAGGGGGGAGCAGTTCTTC. The rearrangement links TRBV7-2 to TRBJ2-1; D is possibly TRBD1 (6 bases). The CDR3 sequence is 12 residues long. V was shortened by 7 bases and J by 10 bases, with 14 bases between the two germline ends. Germline-derived CDR1 and CDR2 are SGHTA and FQGNSA.

The J gene is TRBJ1-1, the V gene TRBV3-1 (or the pseudogene TRBV3-2); weak D call: TRBD1 (6 bases). The CDR3 contains 15 residues. Germline CDR1 reads LGHDT; CDR2 reads YNNKEL (reference sequence). V lost 5 bases, J lost 5 bases, and 18 bases lay in between. The CDR3 reads CASSTGQPRGTEAFF. The CDR3 DNA reads as TGTGCCAGCAGCACAGGACAGCCCCGGGGTACTGAAGCTTTCTTT.

This clone was counted only a few times. This chain joins TRBV28 and TRBJ2-3; TRBD2 might be the D (6 bases). V was cut by 8 bases and J by 8 bases, with 17 bases left in between. The CDR3 extends over 13 amino acids. From germline, CDR1 is MDHEN and CDR2 SYDVKM. For the CDR3, the DNA is TGTGCCAGCCTTTTGGGCGCTAGCGCTACGCAGTATTTT. It specifies CASLLGASATQYF.

The chain joins TRBV5-4 to TRBJ1-1; 8 bases align to TRBD1. This CDR3 region has 14 residues. Unmatched junction bases numbered 7, after V lost 3 bases and J lost 6 bases. Germline CDR1 and CDR2: SGHNT and YYREEE (reference sequence). CDR3 DNA sequence: TGTGCCAGCAGCTCTCAGGGGGCACTGGCTGAAGCTTTCTTT. Translated, it gives CASSSQGALAEAFF.

This rearrangement joins TRBV29-1 to TRBJ2-7, with TRBD2 matching over 9 bases. Germline values: CDR1 SQVTM, CDR2 ANQGSEA. The CDR3 runs 14 residues. J lost 2 bases, V lost 6 bases, and 8 bases had no gene match. This CDR3 reads CSVRLAEKTYEQYF. CDR3 sequence (DNA): TGCAGCGTCCGACTAGCGGAGAAGACCTACGAGCAGTACTTC.

In this sample, this clone turned up once. The gene calls are TRBV6-6 and TRBJ2-7; D ambiguous. Germline V CDR1 and CDR2: MNHNY, SVGAGI (reference sequence). Between the trimmed V and J ends, which lost 2 bases and 0 bases, there was a span of 2 bases. The CDR3 sequence is 12 residues long. The CDR3 sequence: CASSYSSYEQYF. CDR3 in DNA: TGTGCCAGCAGTTACAGCTCCTACGAGCAGTACTTC.

The chain employs TRBV18 and TRBJ2-5, with 8 bases matching TRBD2. The CDR3 is made up of 16 amino acids. Germline trimming cut 1 base from V and 4 bases from J; bases unmatched to any gene: 8. Germline loops: CDR1 KGHSH, CDR2 LQKENI. CDR3 bases: TGTGCCAGCTCACCACAGGCGGGAGGATCGGGAGAGACCCAGTACTTC. Translated: CASSPQAGGSGETQYF.

The chain employs TRBV6-5 and TRBJ1-2; D remains unclear. The CDR3 totals 16 residues. Trimming pared 2 bases from V and 6 bases from J, leaving 19 bases between. CDR1 MNHEY and CDR2 SVGAGI come from the germline V gene. The CDR3 DNA follows: TGTGCCAGCAGTTACGCTTATCGTGCGGGTCCTGATGGCTACACCTTC. This sequence encodes CASSYAYRAGPDGYTF.

This clone was counted only a few times. This sequence joins TRBV5-6 and TRBJ2-1; D gene ambiguous. Trimming cost V 0 bases and J 8 bases, with 6 bases left between them. The CDR3 is 12 amino acids. Germline V CDR1 and CDR2: SGHDT, YYEEEE. The CDR3 nucleotides read TGTGCCAGCAGCTTGGGTGGTTATGAGCAGTTCTTC. Its protein is CASSLGGYEQFF.

J is TRBJ1-2 and V is TRBV6-5; TRBD1 agrees at 9 bases. In germline, CDR1 is MNHEY, CDR2 SVGAGI. After removal of 8 bases from V and 8 bases from J, the junction contained 15 bases not matched to a gene. There are 15 residues in the CDR3. The CDR3 reads CASVYGDREDRGYTF. CDR3 DNA sequence: TGTGCCAGCGTCTACGGGGACAGGGAAGACAGGGGCTACACCTTC.